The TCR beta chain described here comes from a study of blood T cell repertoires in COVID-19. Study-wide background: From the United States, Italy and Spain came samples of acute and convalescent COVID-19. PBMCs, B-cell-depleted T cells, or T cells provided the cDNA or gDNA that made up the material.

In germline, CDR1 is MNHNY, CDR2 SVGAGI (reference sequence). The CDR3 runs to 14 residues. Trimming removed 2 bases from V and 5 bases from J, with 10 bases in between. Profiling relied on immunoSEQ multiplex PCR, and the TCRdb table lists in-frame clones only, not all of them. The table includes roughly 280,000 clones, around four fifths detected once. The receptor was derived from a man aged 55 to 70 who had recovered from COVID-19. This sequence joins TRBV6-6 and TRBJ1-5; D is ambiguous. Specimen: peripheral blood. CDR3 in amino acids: CASSYRQVDQPQHF. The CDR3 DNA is TGTGCCAGCAGTTACCGACAAGTAGATCAGCCCCAGCATTTT.